The 3 T cell receptor beta chains presented below share a single source sample, sequenced in a study of T-cell reconstitution after alpha-beta-depleted transplantation in children (dated by TCRdb to 2015 to 2016). The library was produced with PCR. Data came from an Illumina HiSeq 2500. TCR libraries were prepared with molecular barcoding, using unique molecular identifiers to normalize TCRbeta repertoire quantification. The public sequencing data were trimmed at Q25 with fastp and processed into clonotypes with MiXCR by TCRdb, which kept only in-frame beta chains. Each CDR3 protein gets just one entry, which takes the most common genes and DNA from the rows behind it. For this sample there are about 440,000 distinct CDR3 sequences; over 40% appear just once. The ten top clones hold 25% to 30% of the sample. The treatment or condition label corresponds to: allogeneic hematopoietic cell transplantation with graft depleted of TCRalphabeta T cells and CD19 B cells.

Sequencing was performed on PBMCs, taken before TCRalphabeta/CD19-depleted stem cell transplant. The origin of the receptors is a girl aged 2-15 years with aplastic anemia, due to receive a stem cell transplant.

The chain employs TRBV5-1 and TRBJ2-6; D might be TRBD1 (5 bases). The germline CDR1 and CDR2 sequences are SGHRS and YFSETQ. This CDR3 comprises 17 residues. The ends were cut back, 0 bases at V and 0 bases at J, with 10 bases in the middle. Here the CDR3 reads CASSLGQIYSGANVLTF. The CDR3 DNA reads as TGCGCCAGCAGCTTGGGACAGATCTACTCTGGGGCCAACGTCCTGACTTTC.

The chain employs TRBV10-3 and TRBJ2-1, with TRBD1 identical over 7 bases. V shed 6 bases, J shed 5 bases, and the junction held 10 bases outside the gene matches. CDR1 ENHRY and CDR2 SYGVKD come from the germline V gene. The CDR3 has 15 residues. The DNA for the CDR3 is TGTGCCATCAGCGCACAGGGGCCCTTTGACAATGAGCAGTTCTTC. Its protein is CAISAQGPFDNEQFF.

The chain couples TRBV12-3 or TRBV12-4 to TRBJ1-5; 9 bases match TRBD1. This CDR3 has 15 residues. Trimming took 1 base from V and 3 from J; bases not matched to a gene: 1. The CDR3 sequence is CASSLGDRVNQPQHF. The CDR3 coding sequence is TGTGCCAGCAGTTTAGGGGACAGGGTCAATCAGCCCCAGCATTTT.